A single sample gave rise to the 9 T cell receptor beta chains below, sequenced in a study of cytomegalovirus exposure and HLA in healthy donors. It was with 60 Vbeta and 13 Jbeta primers that the PCR ran. The data were produced by immunoSEQ multiplex PCR, yet TCRdb's version contains in-frame clones alone and is incomplete. The sample holds fewer than 250,000 clones, approximately 80% seen once. Sequences were obtained from PBMCs. The receptor source for this set is a boy between 2 and 10 years old in good health and CMV-seronegative.

V and J are TRBV11-2 and TRBJ2-7; 8 bases fit TRBD1. This CDR3 spans 16 amino acids. Germline V gives CDR1 SGHAT, CDR2 FQNNGV. V was clipped by 1 base and J by 3 bases; unmatched bases: 8. This CDR3 is CASSLGQGFSGYEQYF. The CDR3 DNA reads TGTGCCAGCAGCTTAGGACAGGGGTTCTCCGGCTACGAGCAGTACTTC.

This chain joins TRBV12-5 and TRBJ2-2; D is undetermined. The CDR3 has 12 amino acids. Germline assignment: CDR1 LGHNT and CDR2 FRNRAP. The ends were cut back, 3 bases at V and 3 bases at J, with 2 bases in the middle. In nucleotides, the CDR3 is TGTGCTAGTGGTTTCTACACCGGGGAGCTGTTTTTT. It encodes CASGFYTGELFF. Combining the CDR3 with reference TRBV12-5 and TRBJ2-2 gives the whole variable domain DARVTQTPRHKVTEMGQEVTMRCQPILGHNTVFWYRQTMMQGLELLAYFRNRAPLDDSGMPKDRFSAEMPDATLATLKIQPSEPRDSAVYFCASGFYTGELFFGEGSRLTVL.

V usage is TRBV25-1 and J usage is TRBJ2-2; 8 bases align to TRBD1. Trimming at V came to 4 bases and at J to 4 bases, leaving 2 bases not matched to a gene. The CDR3 is 14 residues long. Germline values: CDR1 MGHDK, CDR2 SYGVNS. The CDR3 bases are TGTGCCAGCAGTGGGACAGGGAGCACCGGGGAGCTGTTTTTT. Protein: CASSGTGSTGELFF.

V gene TRBV6-1 combines with J gene TRBJ2-7; 8 bases are a match to TRBD2. The CDR3 length is 15 residues. V dropped 6 bases and J dropped 2; count of bases not matched to a gene: 9. Germline values: CDR1 MNHNS, CDR2 SASEGT. Here the CDR3 reads CASSPHREGPYEQYF. The CDR3 region has the DNA TGTGCCAGCAGCCCTCATCGGGAGGGCCCCTACGAGCAGTACTTC.

The chain links TRBV5-1 to TRBJ2-5, with TRBD2 matching over 7 bases. The assigned J gene may be wrong: the sequence end matches TRBJ2-7 better. This CDR3 contains 15 residues. Per germline, CDR1 SGHRS and CDR2 YFSETQ. The CDR3 spells CASSSGSGPSYEQYF. DNA of the CDR3: TGCGCCAGCAGCTCCGGTAGCGGGCCCTCCTACGAGCAGTACTTC.

The rearrangement links TRBV30 to TRBJ2-5; D is unresolved. V was shortened by 0 bases and J by 5 bases, with 10 bases between the two germline ends. The CDR3 has 13 residues. The germline V gene encodes CDR1 GTSNPN and CDR2 SVGIG (reference sequence). CDR3 amino acids: CAWSVTVSETQYF. The CDR3 nucleotides are TGTGCCTGGAGTGTAACAGTGTCTGAGACCCAGTACTTC. Full variable domain (outside the CDR3, taken from reference TRBV30 and TRBJ2-5): SQTIHQWPATLVQPVGSPLSLECTVEGTSNPNLYWYRQAAGRGLQLLFYSVGIGQISSEVPQNLSASRPQDRQFILSSKKLLLSDSGFYLCAWSVTVSETQYFGPGTRLLVL.

V and J are TRBV9 and TRBJ2-5; 14 positions match TRBD2. The V segment lost 0 bases and the J segment 4 bases; nucleotides outside the gene matches: 5. Germline V CDR1 and CDR2: SGDLS, YYNGEE. This CDR3 has 17 residues. CDR3 DNA: TGTGCCAGCAGCGTAGGGACTAGCGGGGGGCCCCTAGAGACCCAGTACTTC. Its protein is CASSVGTSGGPLETQYF. Filled out from reference TRBV9 and TRBJ2-5, the complete variable domain reads DSGVTQTPKHLITATGQRVTLRCSPRSGDLSVYWYQQSLDQGLQFLIQYYNGEERAKGNILERFSAQQFPDLHSELNLSSLELGDSALYFCASSVGTSGGPLETQYFGPGTRLLVL.

The chain is built from TRBV18 and TRBJ2-5; tentative D call: TRBD2 (6 bases). The CDR3 spans 18 residues. Germline loops: CDR1 KGHSH, CDR2 LQKENI. V was cut by 8 bases and J by 1 base, with 26 bases left in between. CDR3 in amino acids: CASIDGAGGEVAQETQYF. CDR3 nucleotide sequence: TGTGCCAGCATCGACGGAGCGGGCGGCGAGGTCGCCCAAGAGACCCAGTACTTC. The variable domain in full, completed from reference TRBV18 and TRBJ2-5, reads NAGVMQNPRHLVRRRGQEARLRCSPMKGHSHVYWYRQLPEEGLKFMVYLQKENIIDESGMPKERFSAEFPKEGPSILRIQQVVRGDSAAYFCASIDGAGGEVAQETQYFGPGTRLLVL.

V is TRBV5-1 and J is TRBJ2-2, with 11 nucleotides matching TRBD2. With V trimmed by 3 bases and J by 4 bases, 8 bases remained unmatched. This CDR3 spans 17 amino acids. Germline V gene lookup returns CDR1 SGHRS and CDR2 YFSETQ. Here the CDR3 reads CASSWEGLAGGTGELFF. In DNA, the CDR3 is TGCGCCAGCAGCTGGGAAGGACTAGCGGGCGGCACCGGGGAGCTGTTTTTT.